This is a list of T cell receptor beta chains from one sample in a study of cytomegalovirus exposure and HLA in healthy donors. The table came from immunoSEQ multiplex PCR; TCRdb's copy has only in-frame clones and leaves some out. The sample lists roughly 170,000 clones, roughly four fifths seen once, with roughly 5% in the top ten. Sequencing used PBMCs. All receptors come from a girl aged 5-17 years in good health and CMV-seropositive. Each CDR3 is given with its conserved first and last residue.

J	V	CDR3
TRBJ2-7	TRBV7-9	CASSLVGGQGTYEQYF
TRBJ1-2	TRBV30	CAWSPTPSSYTF
TRBJ2-7	TRBV18	CASSPSGGHHEQYF
TRBJ1-1	TRBV19	CASSIIPVEQTNTEAFF
TRBJ1-2	TRBV7-9	CASRPETGYYGYTF
TRBJ1-1	TRBV7-9	CSSSLGSGNTEAFF
TRBJ2-3	TRBV5-1	CASSGSGADRDTQYF
TRBJ1-6	TRBV7-3	CASSGTGVSPLHF
TRBJ2-5	TRBV5-6	CASSLIRLAGETQYF
TRBJ1-2	TRBV4-2	CASSQEGDKVANYGYTF
TRBJ1-5	TRBV19	CASSIVPRNQPQHF
TRBJ1-2	TRBV5-5	CASSLYKSNYGYTF
TRBJ2-3	TRBV6-5	CASSYNSGLTDTQYF
TRBJ1-1	TRBV6-5	CASSADRVITEAFF
TRBJ1-2	TRBV30	CAWRVDGGYGYTF
TRBJ2-7	TRBV11-3	CASSLVWDLSRPYEQYF
TRBJ1-2	TRBV7-3	CASSVGGSGDLYGYTF
TRBJ2-3	TRBV5-1	CASTPGPSSGALTDTQYF
TRBJ1-4	TRBV18	CASSLLGREKLFF
TRBJ1-2	TRBV6-6	CASSYSGGELDGYTF
TRBJ1-1	TRBV5-1	CASSSRTANTEAFF
TRBJ1-2	TRBV5-4	CASSLAGYGYTF
TRBJ2-5	TRBV9	CASSVGPSGGAGETQYF
TRBJ1-5	TRBV16	CASSLLAGFKEPQHF
TRBJ2-3	TRBV5-1	CASRQGSIPRADTQYF
TRBJ2-5	TRBV5-1	CASSSLQVQETQYF
TRBJ2-3	TRBV5-4	CASRGGTSGGRSTDTQYF
TRBJ2-3	TRBV11-2	CASSLGDRAWGDTQYF
TRBJ2-7	TRBV6-1	CASSEGPETGEQYF
TRBJ1-3	TRBV9	CASSVTAGNLLPGNTIYF
TRBJ1-2	TRBV19	CASSILGQGGGYTF
TRBJ2-3	TRBV9	CASSVTSVADTQYF
TRBJ2-5	TRBV11-2	CASSRQDRYQETQYF
TRBJ2-1	TRBV19	CASRTLDRESPFF
TRBJ2-5	TRBV18	CASSLPGLGKETQYF
TRBJ2-7	TRBV10-1	CAGDGGGRPYEQYF
TRBJ1-4	TRBV2	CASSEAQPLSGQATNEKLFF
TRBJ2-7	TRBV7-7	CASSLRDSYEQYF
TRBJ2-7	TRBV25-1	CASSDYTGGGDEQYF
TRBJ1-2	TRBV6-6	CASRTADGAGTWGYTF
TRBJ2-7	TRBV11-2	CASSSNRDRGPREQYF
TRBJ2-3	TRBV10-1	CASSEGISERTDTQYF
TRBJ2-1	TRBV19	CASSALAGLSYNEQFF
TRBJ2-5	TRBV7-3	CASSPEVDRAQETQYF
TRBJ1-1	TRBV5-4	CASTQIAGGWRWTEAFF
TRBJ2-7	TRBV5-1	CASSLSVSGIDEQYF
TRBJ1-1	TRBV9	CASSVAHEWTEAFF
TRBJ1-2	TRBV9	CASSVEFDRVLDGYGYTF
TRBJ1-1	TRBV7-9	CASSVTRELGTEAFF
TRBJ1-1	TRBV27	CASSPYRVRMNTEAFF
TRBJ2-6	TRBV30	CAWSAGVGANVLTF
TRBJ2-6	TRBV6-1	CASRSGSGANVLTF